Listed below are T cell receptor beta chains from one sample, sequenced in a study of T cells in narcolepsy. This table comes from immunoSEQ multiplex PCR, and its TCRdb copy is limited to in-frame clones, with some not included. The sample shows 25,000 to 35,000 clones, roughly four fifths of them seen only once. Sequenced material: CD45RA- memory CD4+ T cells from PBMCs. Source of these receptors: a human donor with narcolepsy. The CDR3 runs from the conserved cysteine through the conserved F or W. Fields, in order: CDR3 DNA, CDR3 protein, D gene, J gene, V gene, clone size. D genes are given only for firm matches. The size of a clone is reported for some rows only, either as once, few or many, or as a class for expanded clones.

CDR3 DNA: TGTGCCAGCAGGACGACTAGCGGGGGACGCCAAGAGACCCAGTACTTC
CDR3 protein: CASRTTSGGRQETQYF
D gene: TRBD2
J gene: TRBJ2-5
V gene: TRBV28
clone size: .

CDR3 DNA: TGCAGCGTTGAGGGGACAGGACCGCGCGGCTACACCTTC
CDR3 protein: CSVEGTGPRGYTF
D gene: TRBD1
J gene: TRBJ1-2
V gene: TRBV29-1
clone size: .

CDR3 DNA: TGTGCCAGCAGCCGGGACAGGGGAAACACTGAAGCTTTCTTT
CDR3 protein: CASSRDRGNTEAFF
D gene: TRBD1
J gene: TRBJ1-1
V gene: TRBV5-6
clone size: .

CDR3 DNA: TGTGCCAGTAGCCAATCCAGGGTCTCCTACAATGAGCAGTTCTTC
CDR3 protein: CASSQSRVSYNEQFF
D gene: .
J gene: TRBJ2-1
V gene: TRBV19
clone size: .

CDR3 DNA: TGCGCCAGCAGCTATCCAGGGGAAGAGACCCAGTACTTC
CDR3 protein: CASSYPGEETQYF
D gene: .
J gene: TRBJ2-5
V gene: TRBV5-1
clone size: .

CDR3 DNA: TGTGCCAGCAGCTTCGGGACTAGCGGGAGTGGTACCGGGGAGCTGTTTTTT
CDR3 protein: CASSFGTSGSGTGELFF
D gene: TRBD2
J gene: TRBJ2-2
V gene: TRBV7-6
clone size: .

CDR3 DNA: TGTGCCAGCAGTACAAAACAGGGAGTGGAGACCCAGTACTTC
CDR3 protein: CASSTKQGVETQYF
D gene: .
J gene: TRBJ2-5
V gene: TRBV28
clone size: .

CDR3 DNA: TGTGCCAGCAAAAGGAGACAGGGGTTTTCTTATGGCTACACCTTC
CDR3 protein: CASKRRQGFSYGYTF
D gene: TRBD1
J gene: TRBJ1-2
V gene: TRBV28
clone size: .

CDR3 DNA: TGTGCCAGTAGTACATTGACTAGCGGGAGACGTTTTGCTGAGCAGTTCTTC
CDR3 protein: CASSTLTSGRRFAEQFF
D gene: TRBD2
J gene: TRBJ2-1
V gene: TRBV19
clone size: few

CDR3 DNA: TGCGCCAGCAGCCCGCCGCAGACTTACGAGCAGTACTTC
CDR3 protein: CASSPPQTYEQYF
D gene: .
J gene: TRBJ2-7
V gene: TRBV5-1
clone size: .

CDR3 DNA: TGTGCCAGCAGCAGCCACGGAGGGAGCACTGAAGCTTTCTTT
CDR3 protein: CASSSHGGSTEAFF
D gene: .
J gene: TRBJ1-1
V gene: TRBV6-5
clone size: .

CDR3 DNA: TGTGCCAGCAGTTATAAGGACTCCCCCTCTAATGAAAAACTGTTTTTT
CDR3 protein: CASSYKDSPSNEKLFF
D gene: .
J gene: TRBJ1-4
V gene: TRBV6-6
clone size: .

CDR3 DNA: TGTGCCACCAGCAGAGCCGGGGACGGAACGCTGACTTTC
CDR3 protein: CATSRAGDGTLTF
D gene: .
J gene: TRBJ2-6
V gene: TRBV15
clone size: .

CDR3 DNA: TGTGCCAGCAGGAAGACAGGGCAAAAAAACATTCAGTACTTC
CDR3 protein: CASRKTGQKNIQYF
D gene: TRBD1
J gene: TRBJ2-4
V gene: TRBV6-5
clone size: once

CDR3 DNA: TGTGCCACCAGGATTGCGGGGAACTCTGGAAACACCATATATTTT
CDR3 protein: CATRIAGNSGNTIYF
D gene: .
J gene: TRBJ1-3
V gene: TRBV15
clone size: .

CDR3 DNA: TGCGCCAGCAGCCAAGACACTAATGAAAAACTGTTTTTT
CDR3 protein: CASSQDTNEKLFF
D gene: .
J gene: TRBJ1-4
V gene: TRBV4-1
clone size: .

CDR3 DNA: TGTGCCAGCAGCTTACCCCTACAGAACCCCACTGAAGCTTTCTTT
CDR3 protein: CASSLPLQNPTEAFF
D gene: .
J gene: TRBJ1-1
V gene: TRBV7-8
clone size: .

CDR3 DNA: TGTGCCAGCAGCTTAGGCTCATACGATGGCTACACCTTC
CDR3 protein: CASSLGSYDGYTF
D gene: .
J gene: TRBJ1-2
V gene: TRBV7-9
clone size: few

CDR3 DNA: TGTGCCAGTAGTGATGGGTTTAGCAATCAGCCCCAGCATTTT
CDR3 protein: CASSDGFSNQPQHF
D gene: .
J gene: TRBJ1-5
V gene: TRBV19
clone size: .

CDR3 DNA: TGTGCCAGCAGCCTGACCTCGTCGGGCAATGAGCAGTTCTTC
CDR3 protein: CASSLTSSGNEQFF
D gene: .
J gene: TRBJ2-1
V gene: TRBV7-3
clone size: .

CDR3 DNA: TGCGCCAGCAGCTTGCAGGGTACGATCAATGAGCAGTTCTTC
CDR3 protein: CASSLQGTINEQFF
D gene: .
J gene: TRBJ2-1
V gene: TRBV5-1
clone size: .

CDR3 DNA: TGCAGCGTTGCGAGCGGGGCGTACGAGCAGTACTTC
CDR3 protein: CSVASGAYEQYF
D gene: TRBD2
J gene: TRBJ2-7
V gene: TRBV29-1
clone size: few

CDR3 DNA: TGTGCCAGCAGCTTAGATTTGGGGAGCGGCTACACCTTC
CDR3 protein: CASSLDLGSGYTF
D gene: .
J gene: TRBJ1-2
V gene: TRBV7-2
clone size: .

CDR3 DNA: TGTGCCAGCAGCCGGACTAGCGGGGGGCGCATTCAGTACTTC
CDR3 protein: CASSRTSGGRIQYF
D gene: TRBD2
J gene: TRBJ2-4
V gene: TRBV5-4
clone size: .

CDR3 DNA: TGTGCCAGCAGTTTATCAGGCGGGGGAGGCACCGGGGAGCTGTTTTTT
CDR3 protein: CASSLSGGGGTGELFF
D gene: TRBD2
J gene: TRBJ2-2
V gene: TRBV28
clone size: .

CDR3 DNA: TGTGCCATCAGTGAGACCGGGACAGGGAATCTCAATGAGCAGTTCTTC
CDR3 protein: CAISETGTGNLNEQFF
D gene: TRBD1
J gene: TRBJ2-1
V gene: TRBV10-3
clone size: .

CDR3 DNA: TGTGCCAGCAGCCGGGGGGGTGGCACCGGGGAGCTGTTTTTT
CDR3 protein: CASSRGGGTGELFF
D gene: TRBD2
J gene: TRBJ2-2
V gene: TRBV6-5
clone size: .

CDR3 DNA: TGTGCCAGCAGTGAAGTTTATAGCTCAGTTGAGCAGTTCTTC
CDR3 protein: CASSEVYSSVEQFF
D gene: .
J gene: TRBJ2-1
V gene: TRBV6-1
clone size: .

CDR3 DNA: TGTGCCAGCAGCCGGAGCGGGAGCTCCTACAATGAGCAGTTCTTC
CDR3 protein: CASSRSGSSYNEQFF
D gene: TRBD2
J gene: TRBJ2-1
V gene: TRBV5-5
clone size: .

CDR3 DNA: TGTGCCAGCAGCATCCGATGGGGGCAGGGTCTGGACGAGCAGTACTTC
CDR3 protein: CASSIRWGQGLDEQYF
D gene: .
J gene: TRBJ2-7
V gene: TRBV11-2
clone size: .